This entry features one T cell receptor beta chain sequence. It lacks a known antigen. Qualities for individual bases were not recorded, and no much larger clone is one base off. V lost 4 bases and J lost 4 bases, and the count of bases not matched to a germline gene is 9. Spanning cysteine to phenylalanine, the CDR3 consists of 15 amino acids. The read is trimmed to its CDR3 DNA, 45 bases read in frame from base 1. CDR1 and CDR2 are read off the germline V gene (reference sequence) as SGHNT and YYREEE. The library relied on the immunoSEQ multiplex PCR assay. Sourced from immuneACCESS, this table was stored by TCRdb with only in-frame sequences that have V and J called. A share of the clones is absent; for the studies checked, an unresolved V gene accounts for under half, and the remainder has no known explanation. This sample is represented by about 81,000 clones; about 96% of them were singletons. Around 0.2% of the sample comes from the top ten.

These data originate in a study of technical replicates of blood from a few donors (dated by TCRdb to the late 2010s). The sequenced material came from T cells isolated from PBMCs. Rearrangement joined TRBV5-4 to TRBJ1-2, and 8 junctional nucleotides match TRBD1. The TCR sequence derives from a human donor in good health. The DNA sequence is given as TGTGCCAGCAGCACCTTTCAGGGGGCCCTCTATGGCTACACCTTC. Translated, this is CASSTFQGALYGYTF.